This entry lists 32 T cell receptor beta chains sequenced from one sample in a study of blood T cell repertoires in COVID-19. Clones were read by immunoSEQ multiplex PCR, and TCRdb kept only the in-frame ones, dropping some. The sample includes 57,000 or so clones, approximately 80% of them seen just once. Sequencing was done on a sample of peripheral blood. These receptors originate from a man aged 60 to 69 with acute or convalescent COVID-19.

This clone showed up just once. This chain joins TRBV19 and TRBJ2-1, with 8 nucleotides matching TRBD2. Germline V gene data show CDR1 as LNHDA and CDR2 as SQIVND (reference sequence). This CDR3 has 16 residues. J gave up 4 bases and V 9 bases, and 14 bases lay outside the gene matches. The CDR3 region is CASQNRGGSLYNEQFF. The CDR3 bases are TGTGCCAGCCAAAACCGGGGGGGGTCCCTTTACAATGAGCAGTTCTTC.

This clone was seen more than once but under ten times. The chain couples TRBV19 to TRBJ2-1; D not resolved. CDR1 and CDR2 from the germline V gene are LNHDA and SQIVND (reference sequence). V was clipped by 3 bases and J by 3 bases, with 12 bases between them. The CDR3 sequence is 15 residues long. The CDR3 nucleotides read TGTGCCAGTAGTATCCCGGCAGGCAGCTACAATGAGCAGTTCTTC. It specifies CASSIPAGSYNEQFF.

This clone has just a few counts. The chain is built from TRBV14 and TRBJ1-1, with D unresolved. The CDR3 sequence is 13 residues long. CDR1 is SGHDN and CDR2 is FVKESK in the germline V gene. The germline V and J ends were trimmed by 4 bases and 5 bases, with 11 bases remaining between them. The CDR3 bases are TGTGCCAGCAGCCTTATAGGAGGGACTGAAGCTTTCTTT. Translated: CASSLIGGTEAFF.

This clone was recorded a few times. V gene TRBV28 combines with J gene TRBJ1-2; D is undetermined. CDR1 is MDHEN and CDR2 is SYDVKM in the germline V gene. The V and J ends lost 6 bases and 1 base respectively, with 15 bases between them. The CDR3 covers 15 residues. The CDR3 region is CASRANSLLNYGYTF. CDR3 sequence (DNA): TGTGCCAGCAGAGCCAACAGCCTCCTTAACTATGGCTACACCTTC.

The gene calls are TRBV5-5 and TRBJ2-5, with D possibly being TRBD2 (5 bases). V was clipped by 0 bases and J by 5 bases, with 8 bases between them. Per germline, CDR1 SGHKS and CDR2 YYEKEE (reference sequence). This CDR3 spans 13 amino acids. CDR3: CASSLGGLETQYF. In nucleotides, the CDR3 is TGTGCCAGCAGCTTGGGAGGGCTGGAGACCCAGTACTTC.

The chain recombines TRBV7-2 with TRBJ2-5, with D perhaps TRBD2 (5 bases). The CDR3 is 12 amino acids. The V gene lost 3 bases and the J gene lost 4 bases, with 6 bases spanning the gap. Germline V gene sequence: CDR1 SGHTA, CDR2 FQGNSA. CDR3 coding DNA: TGTGCCAGCAGCTTGGGAGTAGAGACCCAGTACTTC. Translating it yields CASSLGVETQYF.

This clone was seen only a few times. J is TRBJ2-1 and V is TRBV18, with TRBD2 matching 9 bases. The J segment lost 6 bases and the V segment lost 8 bases, leaving 5 bases of the junction unmatched. This CDR3 spans 13 amino acids. The germline V gene has CDR1 KGHSH and CDR2 LQKENI. CDR3 protein: CASDLAGRNEQFF. CDR3 DNA: TGTGCCAGCGACCTAGCGGGGCGCAATGAGCAGTTCTTC.

The V and J genes are TRBV7-9 and TRBJ2-5; D ambiguous. This CDR3 has 15 residues. Per germline, CDR1 SEHNR and CDR2 FQNEAQ (reference sequence). V was shortened by 7 bases and J by 1 base, with 16 bases between the two germline ends. The CDR3 reads CASTPIEALQETQYF. In DNA, the CDR3 is TGTGCCAGCACCCCGATCGAGGCCCTCCAAGAGACCCAGTACTTC.

The genes are TRBV6-6 and TRBJ2-2, with D possibly matching TRBD2 (6 bases). Germline-derived CDR1 and CDR2 are MNHNY and SVGAGI (reference sequence). Trimming stripped 0 bases from V and 7 bases from J, with 12 bases between. The CDR3 loop spans 15 amino acids. The chain's CDR3 is CASSYSGTYGGELFF. The CDR3 DNA follows: TGTGCCAGCAGTTACTCGGGGACTTATGGCGGGGAGCTGTTTTTT.

The chain is built from TRBV5-4 and TRBJ2-5; 7 bases align to TRBD1. The CDR3 extends over 15 amino acids. CDR1 and CDR2 from the germline V gene are SGHNT and YYREEE (reference sequence). V shed 4 bases, J shed 1 base, and the junction held 7 bases outside the gene matches. Here the CDR3 reads CASSLGDRVQETQYF. The CDR3, as DNA: TGTGCCAGCAGCCTAGGAGACAGGGTCCAAGAGACCCAGTACTTC.

This clone was observed a few times. The chain recombines TRBV7-8 with TRBJ2-1, with unresolved D. Germline CDR1 SGHVS, CDR2 FQNEAQ. The CDR3 covers 12 residues. V was cut by 1 base and J by 8 bases, with 6 bases left in between. CDR3 region: CASSLGGDEQFF. The CDR3 bases are TGTGCCAGCAGCTTAGGAGGAGATGAGCAGTTCTTC.

The chain combines TRBV6-5 with TRBJ2-1, with 9 nucleotides matching TRBD2. This CDR3 contains 14 residues. After removal of 6 bases from V and 6 bases from J, the junction contained 6 bases not matched to a gene. Per germline, CDR1 MNHEY and CDR2 SVGAGI. CDR3 nucleotide sequence: TGTGCCAGCAGCCTTAGCGGGAGTTTCAATGAGCAGTTCTTC. Translating gives CASSLSGSFNEQFF.

This clone occurred a few times. This chain links TRBV5-1 with TRBJ1-6; D is possibly TRBD1 (6 bases). CDR3 size: 15 residues. Germline V gives CDR1 SGHRS, CDR2 YFSETQ. V was cut by 4 bases and J by 5 bases, with 13 bases left in between. The CDR3 region is CASSPIQGDNSPLHF. The CDR3 DNA sequence: TGCGCCAGCAGCCCTATACAGGGAGATAATTCACCCCTCCACTTT.

The chain combines TRBV5-1 with TRBJ2-1, with TRBD1 matching 8 bases. Per the germline V gene, CDR1 is SGHRS and CDR2 is YFSETQ. Trimming took 6 bases from V and 3 from J; bases not matched to a gene: 5. The length of the CDR3 is 14 residues. The CDR3 DNA reads as TGCGCCAGCAAGGGACAGGTCCACTACAATGAGCAGTTCTTC. It specifies CASKGQVHYNEQFF.

The V and J genes are TRBV5-6 and TRBJ2-7; 7 bases fit TRBD2. The V gene end was trimmed by 3 bases and the J gene end by 2 bases; junction bases not matched to a gene: 5. CDR1 SGHDT and CDR2 YYEEEE come from the germline V gene. The CDR3 is 14 residues long. The CDR3 region is CASSYGLGTYEQYF. CDR3 in DNA: TGTGCCAGCAGCTATGGACTAGGGACCTACGAGCAGTACTTC.

This chain uses TRBV2 with TRBJ1-5; D remains ambiguous. Trimming shortened V by 6 bases and J by 7 bases, and 16 bases separated the two germline ends. In germline, CDR1 is SNHLY, CDR2 FYNNEI. CDR3 length: 14 residues. The CDR3 DNA is TGTGCCAGCAGAGGGAGGAGGGATGGACAGCCCCAGCATTTT. As protein: CASRGRRDGQPQHF.

V usage is TRBV7-2 and J usage is TRBJ2-2; 11 bases match TRBD2. The CDR3 runs 16 residues. Germline V lookup: CDR1 SGHTA, CDR2 FQGNSA. V lost 3 bases, J lost 4 bases, and 4 bases stayed unmatched. In DNA form, the CDR3 reads TGTGCCAGCAGCTTCTCAGGGACTAGCGGCACCGGGGAGCTGTTTTTT. Protein sequence: CASSFSGTSGTGELFF.

The gene calls are TRBV7-9 and TRBJ2-1, with TRBD2 identical over 7 bases. Trimming took 2 bases from V and 8 from J; bases not matched to a gene: 3. Germline lookup yields CDR1 SEHNR and CDR2 FQNEAQ (reference sequence). CDR3 size: 13 residues. The CDR3 coding sequence is TGTGCCAGCAGCTTACTAGCGGTCGATGAGCAGTTCTTC. Encoded protein: CASSLLAVDEQFF.

This clone was detected a few times. This sequence joins TRBV11-3 and TRBJ1-3, with 8 bases fitting TRBD1. The trim removed 5 bases at V and 2 bases at J, leaving 2 bases unmatched. Germline CDR1 is SGHNT and CDR2 is YENEEA. This CDR3 comprises 14 residues. This CDR3 reads CASSETGAGNTIYF. As DNA, the CDR3 is TGTGCCAGCAGCGAGACAGGGGCTGGAAACACCATATATTTT.

The chain is built from TRBV10-3 and TRBJ2-6, with D perhaps matching TRBD1 (6 bases). The V end was cut by 10 bases, the J end by 1 base, with 20 bases between. The germline V gene encodes CDR1 ENHRY and CDR2 SYGVKD. CDR3 length: 17 amino acids. CDR3 amino acids: CASRGSREKSGANVLTF. CDR3 DNA: TGTGCCAGCAGGGGCTCCAGGGAAAAATCTGGGGCCAACGTCCTGACTTTC.

This clone was seen only once. J is TRBJ2-5 and V is TRBV7-2; 10 positions match TRBD2. CDR1 and CDR2 (germline): SGHTA, FQGNSA. The CDR3 extends over 18 amino acids. V dropped 3 bases and J dropped 0; count of bases not matched to a gene: 10. In DNA, the CDR3 is TGTGCCAGCAGCTTGGTACTAGCGGGAAATGGAGACCAAGAGACCCAGTACTTC. This encodes CASSLVLAGNGDQETQYF.

For the CDR3, the DNA is TGTGCCAGCAGCCCTACTCGGGACAGGGTTCGCGAGCAGTACTTC. It codes for CASSPTRDRVREQYF. The gene calls are TRBV7-2 and TRBJ2-7; TRBD1 matches at 9 bases. Germline V gene data show CDR1 as SGHTA and CDR2 as FQGNSA. V shed 5 bases and J 6 bases; nucleotides not matched to a gene: 11. This CDR3 region has 15 residues.

This chain uses TRBV18 with TRBJ1-2, with TRBD1 matching 7 bases. Germline V CDR1 and CDR2: KGHSH, LQKENI. CDR3 length: 15 residues. V trimming: 3 bases; J trimming: 4 bases; junction bases outside the gene matches: 8. CDR3 sequence (DNA): TGTGCCAGCTCACCCCAACGGGGACAGTCCTATGGCTACACCTTC. Its translation is CASSPQRGQSYGYTF.

The J gene is TRBJ1-5, the V gene TRBV6-4; 9 bases agree with TRBD1. V shed 7 bases and J 6 bases; nucleotides not matched to a gene: 7. CDR1 and CDR2 from the germline V gene are MRHNA and SNTAGT. CDR3 length equals 14 residues. CDR3 loop: CASKQGAKSQPQHF. CDR3 in DNA: TGTGCCAGCAAACAGGGGGCCAAGAGTCAGCCCCAGCATTTT.

The rearrangement joins TRBV7-2 to TRBJ1-5; D might be TRBD1 (5 bases). CDR1 and CDR2 from the germline V gene are SGHTA and FQGNSA. The CDR3 has 13 residues. The V gene lost 5 bases and the J gene lost 7 bases, with 12 bases spanning the gap. CDR3 loop: CASSGQGFQPQHF. DNA for the CDR3: TGTGCCAGCAGCGGTCAGGGATTCCAGCCCCAGCATTTT.

Relative to its sample, this clone is medium-sized (0.01 to 0.1%). J is TRBJ2-3 and V is TRBV20-1, with 13 bases matching TRBD2. This CDR3 contains 15 residues. Per germline, CDR1 DFQATT and CDR2 SNEGSKA (reference sequence). V shed 3 bases, J shed 5 bases, and the junction held 5 bases outside the gene matches. In DNA form, the CDR3 reads TGCAGTGCTAGTGGACTAGCGGGAGTTGTAGATACGCAGTATTTT. Its protein product is CSASGLAGVVDTQYF.

The rearrangement uses TRBV15 and TRBJ1-5; no firm D call. Germline V gives CDR1 LNHNV, CDR2 YYDKDF (reference sequence). The CDR3 loop spans 13 amino acids. Trimming cost V 6 bases and J 3 bases, with 9 bases left between them. The CDR3 nucleotides are TGTGCCACCAGGTACAGCTTCAATCAGCCCCAGCATTTT. Residues: CATRYSFNQPQHF.

The chain uses TRBV27 and TRBJ2-7, with 7 bases that match TRBD1. This CDR3 is built from 14 residues. CDR1 is MNHEY, CDR2 SMNVEV, per germline (reference sequence). With V trimmed by 8 bases and J by 1 base, 8 bases remained unmatched. The CDR3 here is CASRGNRGSYEQYF. In DNA, the CDR3 is TGTGCCAGCCGGGGTAACAGGGGATCCTACGAGCAGTACTTC.

The rearrangement links TRBV30 to TRBJ2-5; TRBD1 might be the D (5 bases). Germline-derived CDR1 and CDR2 are GTSNPN and SVGIG (reference sequence). CDR3 length equals 16 residues. V shed 4 bases and J shed 4 bases, with 22 bases lying between them. The DNA for the CDR3 is TGTGCCTGGACCAGGGCGCCCCAGGGTGTTGGAGAGACCCAGTACTTC. This sequence encodes CAWTRAPQGVGETQYF.

The chain is built from TRBV5-1 and TRBJ2-1; 10 bases are shared with TRBD2. The CDR3 has 16 residues. V was clipped by 4 bases and J by 2 bases; unmatched bases: 6. Germline lookup yields CDR1 SGHRS and CDR2 YFSETQ. In nucleotides, the CDR3 is TGCGCCAGCAGCGTTGGACTAGCGGATACCTACAATGAGCAGTTCTTC. Protein sequence: CASSVGLADTYNEQFF.

The V gene is TRBV9, the J gene TRBJ2-2; TRBD1 aligns across 10 bases. The germline V gene encodes CDR1 SGDLS and CDR2 YYNGEE. This CDR3 has 22 residues. V was clipped by 4 bases and J by 0 bases; unmatched bases: 21. The CDR3 DNA follows: TGTGCCAGCAGCATAATCCCGGGACAGGGGAGTGGTAACCGCGCGAACACCGGGGAGCTGTTTTTT. Protein: CASSIIPGQGSGNRANTGELFF.

The chain links TRBV13 to TRBJ2-1, with 9 bases lining up with TRBD1. The CDR3 consists of 15 residues. V was clipped by 5 bases and J by 8 bases; unmatched bases: 10. Germline CDR1 is PRHDT and CDR2 is FYEKMQ (reference sequence). CDR3 sequence: CASSQTGGFDYEQFF. Here the CDR3 DNA reads TGTGCCAGCAGCCAGACAGGGGGATTTGACTATGAGCAGTTCTTC.